This T cell receptor (beta chain) was profiled in a study of PD-L1 blockade in urothelial cancer. Background on the study: About 85% of the roughly 29 patients were men whose urothelial cancer was bladder-origin.

Time point in this sample: pretreatment peripheral blood. The number of samples from each patient was between 1 and 8, taken pretreatment and on-treatment. Each PCR contained spiked-in synthetic TCR analog templates. Data came from immunoSEQ multiplex PCR; TCRdb stores just in-frame clones and leaves some out. This table holds around 100,000 clones, around 87% found once. There are 15 residues in the CDR3. Germline loops: CDR1 SGHRS, CDR2 YFSETQ. The rearrangement uses TRBV5-1 and TRBJ2-5, with 8 bases lining up with TRBD1. The J call may be faulty, since TRBJ2-7 better matches the DNA end. The source of this sequence is a man between 60 and 70 years old with urothelial cancer. The input for sequencing was PBMCs, taken around atezolizumab (anti-PD-L1) treatment. In DNA, the CDR3 is TGCGCCAGCATCGAGATTTCAGACAGGGGCTACGAGCAGTACTTC. Protein product: CASIEISDRGYEQYF.